A single TCR beta chain is shown here with its context. The antigen remains undetermined. Germline CDR1 is SQVTM and CDR2 is ANQGSEA. CDR3 length: 13 residues. With 1 base removed from V and 3 bases from J, the gap between germline ends came to 10 bases. Some clones are missing from TCRdb's copy, which holds only in-frame ones; the method was immunoSEQ multiplex PCR. In the table there are approximately 3,000 clones, roughly 80% of which are singletons. This entry comes from a study of immune cell composition in non-small cell lung cancer. General observations from the study: No significant correlation existed between pack-years smoked and tumour clonality.

This clonotype originated in a human donor with non-small cell lung cancer. Sequenced sample: lung tumor tissue. The chain joins TRBV29-1 to TRBJ2-7, with D hard to call. CDR3 coding DNA: TGCAGCGTTGAAGTATCGGTCGGCTACGAGCAGTACTTC. Encoded protein: CSVEVSVGYEQYF.